The clone carrying this T cell receptor (beta chain) was seen a few times. The antigen is not known. The authors sorted CD4+ naive, central memory, regulatory and stem cell-like memory cells via CD45RO/CCR7/CD25/CD127/CD95/CD27. Reverse transcription of all isolated RNA meant that expressed TCRB transcripts were sequenced. Clones were read by immunoSEQ multiplex PCR, and TCRdb kept only the in-frame ones, dropping some. Of about 360,000 clones detected, approximately 12% appear once; the ten largest clones hold roughly 0.017%. This CDR3 spans 15 amino acids. Germline loops: CDR1 ENHRY, CDR2 SYGVKD. The V end was cut by 3 bases, the J end by 0 bases, with 8 bases between. The data were obtained in a study of beta chain features in type 1 diabetes. The study, taken as a whole, reports: When cDNA is sequenced, cells with high TCR expression could be over-represented.

This receptor was obtained from a man younger than 30 in good health. Sequencing was done on a sample of naive CD4+ T cells from blood. The chain uses TRBV10-3 and TRBJ2-2; TRBD1 might be the D (6 bases). CDR3 sequence: CAISEGGPNTGELFF. For the CDR3, the DNA is TGTGCCATCAGTGAAGGGGGACCGAACACCGGGGAGCTGTTTTTT.